The text below deals with one T cell receptor beta chain. The antigen is unknown. The data originate from a study of radiotherapy plus CTLA-4 blockade in lung cancer. Study-wide findings and caveats: Blood TCR clones of tumor origin expanded after radiotherapy plus ipilimumab.

Clones were read by immunoSEQ multiplex PCR, and TCRdb kept only the in-frame ones, dropping some. The sample shows more than 90,000 clones, around 84% of them seen only once. Per the germline V gene, CDR1 is SGHRS and CDR2 is YFSETQ. The CDR3 sequence is 14 residues long. V was clipped by 4 bases and J by 6 bases; unmatched bases: 5. The rearrangement joins TRBV5-1 to TRBJ2-7; 12 bases map to TRBD2. This receptor was identified in a human donor with non-small cell lung cancer that progressed on radiotherapy plus ipilimumab. Source: peripheral blood, taken from a patient treated with radiotherapy plus ipilimumab. CDR3 in amino acids: CASSRLAGEGEQYF. Written as DNA, the CDR3 is TGCGCCAGCAGCCGACTAGCGGGAGAGGGCGAGCAGTACTTC. Complete variable domain (other parts from reference TRBV5-1 and TRBJ2-7): KAGVTQTPRYLIKTRGQQVTLSCSPISGHRSVSWYQQTPGQGLQFLFEYFSETQRNKGNFPGRFSGRQFSNSRSEMNVSTLELGDSALYLCASSRLAGEGEQYFGPGTRLTVT.